The present T cell receptor beta chain was sequenced within a study of T cell responses to AZD1222 COVID-19 vaccine. Notes on the study in general: Nearly half of spike-specific TCRs reportedly go after variant regions that carry no mutations. Spike-specific TCRs gained breadth and depth after people received two AZD1222 doses. Donors, mostly white British, included more females; clonal diversity was possibly underestimated.

Assay: immunoSEQ multiplex PCR; the TCRdb copy retains only in-frame clones and omits some. The data contain about 140,000 clones, about 90% of them singletons. CDR3 length equals 13 residues. Germline V gene lookup returns CDR1 LGHDT and CDR2 YNNKEL (reference sequence). Deletions cut 2 bases from V and 5 bases from J, with 9 bases between. With respect to this clone: The antigen is not known.

This rearrangement joins TRBV3-1 (or the pseudogene TRBV3-2) to TRBJ1-1, with no clear D. The source was peripheral blood, collected 28 days after the second dose of the MenACWY control vaccine. The clonotype originates from an adult who received the MenACWY meningococcal vaccine as a control. The CDR3 nucleotides read TGTGCCAGCAGCCAAACTCCGGAGACTGAAGCTTTCTTT. Translation gives CASSQTPETEAFF.